The 25 T cell receptor beta chains reported below all come from one sample, sequenced in a study of blood T cell repertoires in COVID-19 (dated by TCRdb to 2020 to 2022). Receptor amplification or capture employed the immunoSEQ multiplex PCR assay. Entries here come from immuneACCESS through TCRdb and include only in-frame sequences with V and J called. Some clones fail to appear in such tables; in the studies checked, an unresolved V gene covers under half of the shortfall, and the cause of the remainder is unknown. The sample data list hundreds of thousands of clones, and more than 80% of these were observed just once. In total, the top ten clones hold 6.5% to 9% of the sample. Material for sequencing was peripheral blood. The receptors shown here come from a woman older than 75 with COVID-19, enrolled during active disease.

This chain connects TRBV12-1 to TRBJ1-5. TRBV12-1 is an annotated pseudogene. The CDR3 length is 11 residues. The CDR3 reads CASSFFQPQHF. CDR3 nucleotide sequence: TGTGCCAGCAGCTTCTTTCAGCCCCAGCATTTT.

CDR3 sequence reads: CASRPPGTGLEKLFF. In DNA form, the CDR3 reads TGTGCCAGCAGACCCCCCGGGACAGGGCTCGAAAAACTGTTTTTT. V and J are TRBV28 and TRBJ1-4, with 9 bases aligning to TRBD1. Germline V lookup: CDR1 MDHEN, CDR2 SYDVKM. V dropped 6 bases and J dropped 8; count of bases not matched to a gene: 10. CDR3 length: 15 amino acids.

This clone was counted only a few times. The V and J genes are TRBV7-6 and TRBJ1-3, with D maybe TRBD1 (6 bases). V lost 4 bases and J lost 4, with 14 bases in between. CDR3 length: 15 amino acids. Germline CDR1 and CDR2: SGHVS and FNYEAQ. CDR3 nucleotides: TGTGCCAGCAGCTCTCAAACAGGGCCCGGAAACACCATATATTTT. This translates into CASSSQTGPGNTIYF.

This rearrangement joins TRBV30 to TRBJ1-5; 10 nucleotides match TRBD1. CDR1 and CDR2 from the germline V gene are GTSNPN and SVGIG (reference sequence). CDR3 length equals 15 residues. The trim removed 2 bases at V and 9 bases at J, leaving 10 bases unmatched. The CDR3, as DNA: TGTGCCTGGAGTCGACCGGGACAGGGGAGGATGCCCCAGCATTTT. Translation: CAWSRPGQGRMPQHF.

The chain recombines TRBV7-2 with TRBJ1-6; perhaps TRBD1 as D (5 bases). The CDR3 spans 13 residues. V lost 3 bases and J 9 bases, leaving 9 bases between the germline ends. Germline V lookup: CDR1 SGHTA, CDR2 FQGNSA. CDR3 region: CASSFRESSPLHF. The DNA for the CDR3 is TGTGCCAGCAGCTTCAGGGAATCTTCACCCCTCCACTTT.

The chain links TRBV27 to TRBJ1-1; 10 nucleotides match TRBD1. Losses at the gene ends were 5 bases for V and 11 bases for J; bases not matched to a gene: 11. The CDR3 spans 14 residues. The germline CDR1 and CDR2 sequences are MNHEY and SMNVEV (reference sequence). The CDR3 region has the DNA TGTGCCAGCAGTAAACGACAGGGGGCCTTAGGTGCTTTCTTT. This gives the protein CASSKRQGALGAFF.

V is TRBV7-9 and J is TRBJ1-1, with D possibly TRBD1 on 5 matching bases. The V and J ends lost 3 bases and 3 bases respectively, with 8 bases between them. The CDR3 contains 13 residues. In germline, CDR1 is SEHNR, CDR2 FQNEAQ (reference sequence). This CDR3 reads CASSFGGDTEAFF. Written as DNA, the CDR3 is TGTGCCAGCAGCTTTGGGGGGGACACTGAAGCTTTCTTT.

This clone was observed a few times. The chain combines TRBV20-1 with TRBJ1-5, with unresolved D. Trimming took off 3 bases at V and 1 base at J, with 10 bases between the two ends. The germline gives CDR1 DFQATT, CDR2 SNEGSKA (reference sequence). This CDR3 is 14 amino acids long. CDR3 residues: CSASGGLSNQPQHF. CDR3 nucleotide sequence: TGCAGTGCTAGTGGTGGGCTCAGCAATCAGCCCCAGCATTTT.

This clone was seen only a few times. V and J are TRBV3-1 (or the pseudogene TRBV3-2) and TRBJ1-5; D is unclear. Trimming removed 4 bases from V and 1 base from J, with 8 bases in between. Germline values: CDR1 LGHDT, CDR2 YNNKEL (reference sequence). The CDR3 extends over 14 amino acids. CDR3 protein: CASSLGESNQPQHF. The CDR3 DNA follows: TGTGCCAGCAGCCTCGGTGAGAGCAATCAGCCCCAGCATTTT.

The table lists this clone with a count of one. Distinct nucleotide sequences in the sample also encode this CDR3. The chain joins TRBV18 to TRBJ1-2; D perhaps matches TRBD1 (6 bases). The V gene lost 6 bases and the J gene lost 4 bases, with 15 bases spanning the gap. This CDR3 comprises 14 residues. The germline V gene has CDR1 KGHSH and CDR2 LQKENI. The CDR3 here is CASSPSGGLYGYTF. The DNA for the CDR3 is TGTGCCAGCTCCCCTAGCGGGGGCCTCTATGGCTACACCTTC.

The CDR3 is CASSAPGTGVNEQFF. The DNA of the CDR3 is TGTGCCAGCAGCGCCCCCGGGACAGGGGTCAATGAGCAGTTCTTC. This rearrangement joins TRBV7-3 to TRBJ2-1; 10 bases match TRBD1. This CDR3 contains 15 residues. The ends lost 5 bases at V and 6 bases at J; junction bases unmatched: 7. Looked up from germline, CDR1 is SGHTA and CDR2 is FQGTGA.

The chain is built from TRBV2 and TRBJ1-5; the match to TRBD1 covers 7 bases. Looked up from germline, CDR1 is SNHLY and CDR2 is FYNNEI. J was trimmed by 6 bases and V by 6 bases; bases with no gene match: 11. The CDR3 runs to 15 residues. The CDR3 reads CASSQTATGSQPQHF. DNA for the CDR3: TGTGCCAGCAGCCAAACGGCGACAGGGTCTCAGCCCCAGCATTTT.

This rearrangement joins TRBV15 to TRBJ1-2, with D maybe TRBD1 (5 bases). CDR1 and CDR2 (germline): LNHNV, YYDKDF (reference sequence). V lost 0 bases to trimming and J lost 0 bases, with 14 bases between them. The CDR3 is 17 residues long. The CDR3 spells CATSRDLGGRANYGYTF. Here the CDR3 DNA reads TGTGCCACCAGCAGAGATCTCGGGGGACGAGCTAACTATGGCTACACCTTC.

This sequence joins TRBV4-1 and TRBJ2-3; 10 nucleotides align to TRBD2. V dropped 6 bases and J dropped 4; count of bases not matched to a gene: 7. The CDR3 contains 15 residues. Germline loops: CDR1 MGHRA, CDR2 YSYEKL. This CDR3 is CASRPGLAEADTQYF. The CDR3 bases are TGCGCCAGCAGACCAGGACTAGCGGAGGCAGATACGCAGTATTTT.

The CDR3 nucleotides read TGCAGCGTTCGGGGTAACACCTACAATGAGCAGTTCTTC. The encoded protein is CSVRGNTYNEQFF. The chain has TRBV29-1 and TRBJ2-1; D might be TRBD2 (5 bases). Germline V gene data show CDR1 as SQVTM and CDR2 as ANQGSEA. This CDR3 has 13 amino acids. V was cut by 5 bases and J by 2 bases, with 10 bases left in between.

The chain carries TRBV6-5 and TRBJ1-1; unclear D gene. Trimming took 6 bases from V and 6 from J, leaving 8 bases between them. Germline V gene sequence: CDR1 MNHEY, CDR2 SVGAGI. The CDR3 consists of 11 residues. Here the CDR3 reads CASSGGPEAFF. The DNA for the CDR3 is TGTGCCAGCAGCGGAGGGCCTGAAGCTTTCTTT.

The chain recombines TRBV5-1 with TRBJ2-7, with D possibly TRBD2 on 6 matching bases. V gave up 4 bases and J gave up 4 bases, with 12 bases separating them. The CDR3 sequence is 13 residues long. The germline CDR1 and CDR2 sequences are SGHRS and YFSETQ. CDR3 in amino acids: CASSTSEGYEQYF. The CDR3 DNA sequence: TGCGCCAGCAGCACCTCGGAGGGTTACGAGCAGTACTTC.

This chain links TRBV6-5 with TRBJ1-1, with D unresolved. CDR3 length equals 14 residues. Germline assignment: CDR1 MNHEY and CDR2 SVGAGI. The ends were cut back, 5 bases at V and 0 bases at J, with 10 bases in the middle. The CDR3 nucleotides read TGTGCCAGCAGTCCCCTATTTTTGAACACTGAAGCTTTCTTT. It codes for CASSPLFLNTEAFF.

This rearrangement joins TRBV2 to TRBJ1-4; D might be TRBD1 (6 bases). There are 15 residues in the CDR3. V lost 3 bases and J 7 bases, leaving 15 bases between the germline ends. Germline V gene lookup returns CDR1 SNHLY and CDR2 FYNNEI. Here the CDR3 reads CASSDIQGVGEKLFF. The CDR3 DNA reads as TGTGCCAGCAGTGATATACAGGGTGTAGGTGAAAAACTGTTTTTT.

A few counts support this clone. The chain has TRBV12-5 and TRBJ1-6; unclear D gene. The CDR3 length is 17 residues. The ends were cut back, 8 bases at V and 1 base at J, with 18 bases in the middle. Looked up from germline, CDR1 is LGHNT and CDR2 is FRNRAP. CDR3 residues: CASTGSWGESYNSPLHF. The CDR3 DNA is TGTGCTAGTACGGGATCGTGGGGTGAATCCTATAATTCACCCCTCCACTTT.

This clone appeared a few times. The rearrangement links TRBV5-8 to TRBJ2-5, with a weak D call TRBD1 (6 bases). The CDR3 consists of 11 residues. Germline V gene lookup returns CDR1 SGHTS and CDR2 YDEGEE. V lost 4 bases to trimming and J lost 9 bases, with 10 bases between them. The CDR3 protein is CASSPQGSQYF. As DNA, the CDR3 is TGTGCCAGCAGCCCACAGGGCTCCCAGTACTTC.

The chain recombines TRBV11-1 with TRBJ1-2; 9 nucleotides align to TRBD1. This CDR3 region has 13 residues. Germline CDR1 SGHAT, CDR2 FQDESV (reference sequence). With 5 bases clipped from V and 6 bases from J, the junction kept 4 bases outside the gene matches. The CDR3 nucleotides read TGTGCCAGCAGCCCCGGGACAGGGCATGGCTACACCTTC. It encodes CASSPGTGHGYTF.

The CDR3 loop is CASSLADRMNTEAFF. In nucleotides, the CDR3 is TGCGCCAGCAGCTTGGCGGACAGGATGAACACTGAAGCTTTCTTT. This rearrangement joins TRBV5-1 to TRBJ1-1; 7 bases agree with TRBD1. Per the germline V gene, CDR1 is SGHRS and CDR2 is YFSETQ. Trimming took 0 bases from V and 0 from J; bases not matched to a gene: 2. This CDR3 spans 15 amino acids.

The chain combines TRBV2 with TRBJ1-2; no reliable D call. The CDR3 length is 14 residues. V gave up 2 bases and J gave up 3 bases, with 10 bases separating them. Germline V lookup: CDR1 SNHLY, CDR2 FYNNEI. The CDR3 is CASSERGLDYGYTF. In DNA, the CDR3 is TGTGCCAGCAGTGAAAGAGGTCTGGACTATGGCTACACCTTC.

The count of this clone is one. The V gene is TRBV20-1, the J gene TRBJ1-4; weak D call: TRBD1 (5 bases). The ends were cut back, 3 bases at V and 7 bases at J, with 12 bases in the middle. The CDR3 has 13 amino acids. The germline V gene has CDR1 DFQATT and CDR2 SNEGSKA (reference sequence). CDR3 nucleotides: TGCAGTGCTAGTGACAGAAGAAGTGAAAAACTGTTTTTT. Amino acids: CSASDRRSEKLFF.